Detailed here is one TCR beta chain. Sequence at one end of the junction differs from germline and may be a read error. PCR amplification relied on 60 Vbeta primers (plus 13 Jbeta primers). TCRdb keeps only in-frame clones here, not all; method: immunoSEQ multiplex PCR. The data show more than 140,000 clones, with 64% seen just once and 3% held by the top ten. The data belong to a study of cytomegalovirus exposure and HLA in healthy donors. Germline assignment: CDR1 MGHRA and CDR2 YSYEKL. This CDR3 has 13 amino acids. This chain uses TRBV4-1 with TRBJ2-4; tentatively, D is TRBD2 (6 bases). This clonotype originated in a woman aged 25 to 39 in good health and CMV-seropositive. Source material: PBMCs. The CDR3 loop is CASSQPGLGTLHF. DNA for the CDR3: TGCGCCAGCAGCCAACCCGGTTTGGGGACTCTTCACTTC.